This T cell receptor (beta chain) was observed in a study of blood T cell repertoires in COVID-19. About the research overall: Material from acute and convalescent COVID-19 was sourced from the United States, Italy and Spain. Sample material is recorded as cDNA or gDNA derived from T cells, B-cell-depleted T cells, or PBMCs.

Trimming shortened V by 4 bases and J by 5 bases, and 12 bases separated the two germline ends. Germline V lookup: CDR1 KGHSH, CDR2 LQKENI. CDR3 size: 13 residues. This clone was seen many times. Generated by immunoSEQ multiplex PCR, the TCRdb table keeps only in-frame clones and is missing some. Here the sample spans 150,000 to 200,000 clones, 80% to 90% being singletons. V gene TRBV18 combines with J gene TRBJ2-7, with D perhaps matching TRBD1 (5 bases). Specimen: peripheral blood. The clonotype was recovered from a man aged 60 to 75 with acute or convalescent COVID-19. The CDR3 loop is CASSQETVNEQYF. CDR3 nucleotides: TGTGCCAGCTCACAGGAGACAGTGAACGAGCAGTACTTC.